Following are 15 T cell receptor beta chains from one sample sequenced in a study of OX40 agonist ivuxolimab in advanced cancers. The data were produced by immunoSEQ multiplex PCR, yet TCRdb's version contains in-frame clones alone and is incomplete. The repertoire has roughly 40,000 clones, around 90% of them found once; the top ten carry approximately 5.9%. The sample consisted of CD4+ or CD8+ T cells sorted from blood, taken in a trial of the OX40 agonist ivuxolimab. Receptors were obtained from an adult with an advanced solid tumor such as melanoma, head and neck, liver or kidney cancer.

This chain joins TRBV4-1 and TRBJ2-3, with D possibly matching TRBD1 (6 bases). Looked up from germline, CDR1 is MGHRA and CDR2 is YSYEKL. The CDR3 length is 15 residues. Trimming removed 4 bases at V and 2 bases at J, with 13 bases between. This chain's CDR3 is CASSPGAGVTDTQYF. In DNA, the CDR3 is TGCGCCAGCAGCCCCGGGGCAGGGGTCACAGATACGCAGTATTTT.

V and J are TRBV5-1 and TRBJ2-7; D remains unclear. This CDR3 is built from 12 residues. V was shortened by 2 bases and J by 7 bases, with 10 bases between the two germline ends. CDR1 and CDR2 (germline): SGHRS, YFSETQ. The DNA for the CDR3 is TGCGCCAGCAGCTTAGGGTTTGCGGAGCAGTACTTC. Its translation is CASSLGFAEQYF.

This chain uses TRBV6-4 with TRBJ1-1; 10 bases agree with TRBD1. Per the germline V gene, CDR1 is MRHNA and CDR2 is SNTAGT. CDR3 length equals 15 residues. V was clipped by 3 bases and J by 5 bases; unmatched bases: 6. CDR3 loop: CASSEDRGQGTEAFF. The CDR3 region has the DNA TGTGCCAGCAGTGAAGACAGGGGGCAGGGTACTGAAGCTTTCTTT.

The chain is built from TRBV6-1 and TRBJ1-2; no firm D call. CDR1 is MNHNS, CDR2 SASEGT, per germline. This CDR3 comprises 13 residues. V was pared by 7 bases and J by 2 bases, with 11 bases between. DNA for the CDR3: TGTGCCAGCACTGAGACCGTGAACTATGGCTACACCTTC. This sequence encodes CASTETVNYGYTF.

The genes are TRBV19 and TRBJ1-2; 9 bases are shared with TRBD1. V gave up 10 bases and J gave up 4 bases; unmatched junction bases: 13. Germline-derived CDR1 and CDR2 are LNHDA and SQIVND (reference sequence). The CDR3 length is 15 residues. In DNA, the CDR3 is TGTGCCACCAATCTCGGGACAGGGAACACCTATGGCTACACCTTC. This sequence encodes CATNLGTGNTYGYTF.

This chain's CDR3 is CASSIRALAGVSYEQYF. CDR3 DNA: TGTGCCAGTAGTATAAGGGCGTTGGCGGGGGTCTCCTACGAGCAGTACTTC. The rearrangement joins TRBV19 to TRBJ2-7; 7 positions agree with TRBD2. In germline, CDR1 is LNHDA, CDR2 SQIVND (reference sequence). The J segment lost 0 bases and the V segment lost 2 bases, leaving 10 bases of the junction unmatched. The CDR3 is made up of 17 amino acids.

The chain joins TRBV10-2 to TRBJ2-2; D is perhaps TRBD2 (5 bases). The CDR3 is 13 residues long. Trimming left V 8 bases short and J 8 bases short, with 15 bases between. CDR1 and CDR2 from the germline V gene are WSHSY and SAAADI. CDR3 amino acids: CASAFSTRGELFF. The CDR3 region has the DNA TGCGCCAGCGCTTTTAGTACTAGGGGGGAGCTGTTTTTT.

The J gene is TRBJ2-5, the V gene TRBV28, with 7 bases matching TRBD2. The J call could be wrong; TRBJ2-7 is a better fit for the DNA end. Germline lookup yields CDR1 MDHEN and CDR2 SYDVKM. This CDR3 has 12 amino acids. In nucleotides, the CDR3 is TGTGCCAGCAGTTTGGGAGGGGACGAGCAGTACTTC. As protein: CASSLGGDEQYF.

The chain carries TRBV29-1 and TRBJ2-3; 8 bases are a match to TRBD2. The CDR3 length is 14 residues. J gave up 6 bases and V 3 bases, and 8 bases lay outside the gene matches. Germline V gene lookup returns CDR1 SQVTM and CDR2 ANQGSEA. The CDR3 here is CSVDSAGGSDTQYF. CDR3 DNA: TGCAGCGTTGATTCGGCGGGAGGTTCTGATACGCAGTATTTT.

As DNA, the CDR3 is TGCGCCAGCAGCCGGGAACAGGGAAGAGCCGGGGAGCTGTTTTTT. The encoded protein is CASSREQGRAGELFF. The V call is TRBV5-1, the J call TRBJ2-2, with D possibly TRBD1 on 6 matching bases. Looked up from germline, CDR1 is SGHRS and CDR2 is YFSETQ. The CDR3 extends over 15 amino acids. Trimming left V 4 bases short and J 6 bases short, with 16 bases between.

The V gene is TRBV6-1, the J gene TRBJ2-7, with 7 bases lining up with TRBD2. The J segment lost 3 bases and the V segment lost 7 bases, leaving 12 bases of the junction unmatched. Per the germline V gene, CDR1 is MNHNS and CDR2 is SASEGT. This CDR3 comprises 15 residues. CDR3 nucleotides: TGTGCCAGCACCCTCGAGGGAGGGCCAATCTACGAGCAGTACTTC. Translation gives CASTLEGGPIYEQYF.

The rearrangement links TRBV30 to TRBJ2-1, with D possibly TRBD2 on 7 matching bases. The CDR3 has 14 amino acids. With 3 bases removed from V and 8 bases from J, the gap between germline ends came to 17 bases. Germline V CDR1 and CDR2: GTSNPN, SVGIG (reference sequence). The CDR3 nucleotides are TGTGCCTGGAGCCTCGGGGGAGGGGGGTATGAGCAGTTCTTC. This codes for CAWSLGGGGYEQFF.

The J gene is TRBJ2-7, the V gene TRBV5-6; no reliable D call. The germline V gene has CDR1 SGHDT and CDR2 YYEEEE. With 4 bases removed from V and 5 bases from J, the gap between germline ends came to 7 bases. This CDR3 comprises 11 residues. The CDR3 DNA is TGTGCCAGCAGCATAAGGGACGAGCAGTACTTC. This translates into CASSIRDEQYF.

The chain joins TRBV28 to TRBJ1-1; no clear D gene. V shed 2 bases and J shed 5 bases, with 12 bases lying between them. Germline CDR1 MDHEN, CDR2 SYDVKM. The CDR3 loop spans 14 amino acids. CDR3 sequence reads: CASSLPRMRTEAFF. CDR3 sequence (DNA): TGTGCCAGCAGTTTACCCAGGATGAGGACTGAAGCTTTCTTT.

The chain joins TRBV5-4 to TRBJ2-2; 8 bases align to TRBD1. The CDR3 loop spans 15 amino acids. The V gene end was trimmed by 4 bases and the J gene end by 4 bases; junction bases not matched to a gene: 6. Germline CDR1 SGHNT, CDR2 YYREEE (reference sequence). As DNA, the CDR3 is TGTGCCAGCAGCGGGAAGACAGGGGCCACCGGGGAGCTGTTTTTT. As protein: CASSGKTGATGELFF.